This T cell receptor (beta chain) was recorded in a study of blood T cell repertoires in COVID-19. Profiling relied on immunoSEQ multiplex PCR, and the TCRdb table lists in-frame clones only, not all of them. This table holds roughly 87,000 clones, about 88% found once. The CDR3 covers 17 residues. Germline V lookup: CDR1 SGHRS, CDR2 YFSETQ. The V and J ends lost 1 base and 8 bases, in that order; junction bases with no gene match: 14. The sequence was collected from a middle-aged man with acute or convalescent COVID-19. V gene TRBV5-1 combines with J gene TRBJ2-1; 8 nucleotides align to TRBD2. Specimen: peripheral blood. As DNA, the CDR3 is TGCGCCAGCAGCTTGTTGGGGTTGGGTAGCGGGGTATATGAGCAGTTCTTC. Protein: CASSLLGLGSGVYEQFF. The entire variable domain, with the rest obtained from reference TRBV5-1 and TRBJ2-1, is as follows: KAGVTQTPRYLIKTRGQQVTLSCSPISGHRSVSWYQQTPGQGLQFLFEYFSETQRNKGNFPGRFSGRQFSNSRSEMNVSTLELGDSALYLCASSLLGLGSGVYEQFFGPGTRLTVL.